Here is one TCR beta chain with its context. The data were taken from a study of blood T cell repertoires in COVID-19. The CDR3 spans 13 residues. The V end was cut by 6 bases, the J end by 6 bases, with 14 bases between. Per the germline V gene, CDR1 is MDHEN and CDR2 is SYDVKM. Researchers sorted participants into cohorts using their self-reported clinical history. Clones were sequenced by immunoSEQ multiplex PCR, and TCRdb holds only the in-frame ones, with some missing. Of about 140,000 clones listed, more than 80% are singletons. Sequenced input: PBMCs or T cells enriched from blood (not recorded which). The TCR comes from a woman between 18 and 29 years old who had been exposed to COVID-19. This chain links TRBV28 with TRBJ2-5; tentatively, D is TRBD1 (6 bases). The CDR3 DNA follows: TGTGCCAGCAGGCTACAGGGATTGCAGACCCAGTACTTC. Its protein product is CASRLQGLQTQYF.